Below, 21 T cell receptor beta chains from the same sample are listed, as sequenced in a study of blood T cell repertoires in COVID-19 (dated by TCRdb to the early 2020s). Receptor libraries were prepared by the immunoSEQ multiplex PCR assay. TCRdb took over this immuneACCESS table, retaining in-frame rearrangements with V and J assigned. Such tables are incomplete; in checked studies, under half of the missing clones stem from an unresolved V gene, and the remainder is unexplained. Recorded for this sample are tens of thousands of clones; around 90% of them occurred a single time. The top ten clonotypes cover 6.5% to 9.5% of the sample. Sequenced sample: peripheral blood. The receptors shown here come from a man aged 25-40 years with acute or convalescent COVID-19.

This rearrangement joins TRBV5-1 to TRBJ2-2; 7 bases fit TRBD2. The trim removed 1 base at V and 6 bases at J, leaving 6 bases unmatched. This CDR3 contains 15 residues. CDR1 and CDR2 from the germline V gene are SGHRS and YFSETQ. The CDR3 region is CASSLSGRASGELFF. CDR3 in DNA: TGCGCCAGCAGCTTGAGTGGGAGGGCTTCCGGGGAGCTGTTTTTT.

V and J are TRBV2 and TRBJ1-2; 7 nucleotides line up with TRBD1. Per germline, CDR1 SNHLY and CDR2 FYNNEI. This CDR3 is 15 amino acids long. The V segment lost 9 bases and the J segment 3 bases; nucleotides outside the gene matches: 13. The CDR3 region is CASFPPPTGHYGYTF. Written as DNA, the CDR3 is TGTGCCAGTTTCCCTCCTCCGACAGGGCACTATGGCTACACCTTC.

Here the CDR3 DNA reads TGCGCCAGCGGGTATCAACCAGGGTCGAACACTGAAGCTTTCTTT. This gives the protein CASGYQPGSNTEAFF. The chain joins TRBV5-1 to TRBJ1-1, with D possibly matching TRBD1 (5 bases). CDR1 is SGHRS, CDR2 YFSETQ, per germline. This CDR3 region has 15 residues. V lost 7 bases and J lost 1, with 17 bases in between.

The genes are TRBV30 and TRBJ2-7, with D unresolved. Per germline, CDR1 GTSNPN and CDR2 SVGIG (reference sequence). The CDR3 is 13 amino acids. V shed 3 bases and J shed 1 base, with 10 bases lying between them. The DNA of the CDR3 is TGTGCCTGGAGCCCCACTATTTCCTACGAGCAGTACTTC. It yields the protein CAWSPTISYEQYF.

Here the CDR3 DNA reads TGTGCCATCGGGGCGGGAGGCCTTTCTGGGGCCAACGTCCTGACTTTC. Protein product: CAIGAGGLSGANVLTF. The chain combines TRBV10-3 with TRBJ2-6; 8 nucleotides agree with TRBD2. The CDR3 contains 16 residues. Germline loops: CDR1 ENHRY, CDR2 SYGVKD. V lost 8 bases and J lost 1; bases outside the gene matches: 7.

The rearrangement uses TRBV28 and TRBJ2-7; 9 bases are a match to TRBD2. Trimming removed 1 base from V and 5 bases from J; junction bases left unmatched: 6. Looked up from germline, CDR1 is MDHEN and CDR2 is SYDVKM. The CDR3 runs 15 residues. CDR3 region: CASSLSAGGLHEQYF. The CDR3 DNA reads as TGTGCCAGCAGTTTATCAGCGGGAGGACTCCACGAGCAGTACTTC. Drawing the rest from reference TRBV28 and TRBJ2-7, the complete variable domain is DVKVTQSSRYLVKRTGEKVFLECVQDMDHENMFWYRQDPGLGLRLIYFSYDVKMKEKGDIPEGYSVSREKKERFSLILESASTNQTSMYLCASSLSAGGLHEQYFGPGTRLTVT.

The chain uses TRBV18 and TRBJ1-1; D perhaps matches TRBD1 (5 bases). Between the trimmed V and J ends, which lost 4 bases and 6 bases, there was a span of 15 bases. The CDR3 has 14 residues. The germline V gene encodes CDR1 KGHSH and CDR2 LQKENI. CDR3 nucleotide sequence: TGTGCCAGCTCACTGACCCGGGGGGAGGCTGAAGCTTTCTTT. Its protein is CASSLTRGEAEAFF.

This chain joins TRBV4-1 and TRBJ1-1; D possibly corresponds to TRBD1 (6 bases). The CDR3 has 14 residues. The V end was cut by 3 bases, the J end by 1 base, with 9 bases between. Germline V gene data show CDR1 as MGHRA and CDR2 as YSYEKL. The CDR3 reads CASSHLTGNTEAFF. The DNA for the CDR3 is TGCGCCAGCAGCCATCTGACAGGGAACACTGAAGCTTTCTTT.

This clone was counted a single time. The chain is built from TRBV28 and TRBJ1-5, with D possibly matching TRBD1 (5 bases). Trimming left V 2 bases short and J 3 bases short, with 11 bases between. Per the germline V gene, CDR1 is MDHEN and CDR2 is SYDVKM. The CDR3 is made up of 15 amino acids. CDR3 amino acids: CASSLLGQNNQPQHF. CDR3 nucleotides: TGTGCCAGCAGTTTACTCGGACAAAACAATCAGCCCCAGCATTTT.

The chain couples TRBV9 to TRBJ2-2; perhaps TRBD2 as D (6 bases). V dropped 2 bases and J dropped 6 bases, with 17 bases sitting between them. Germline V lookup: CDR1 SGDLS, CDR2 YYNGEE. The CDR3 is 16 residues long. CDR3 sequence (DNA): TGTGCCAGCAGCGTGACTAGGAAGGTCCAGGCCGGGGAGCTGTTTTTT. Protein: CASSVTRKVQAGELFF.

CDR3 loop: CAISPLAQGTDTQYF. The CDR3 DNA reads as TGTGCCATCAGTCCCCTGGCGCAGGGCACAGATACGCAGTATTTT. The chain is built from TRBV10-3 and TRBJ2-3; no clear D gene. V shed 5 bases and J shed 1 base, with 13 bases lying between them. The CDR3 has 15 amino acids. Germline V gives CDR1 ENHRY, CDR2 SYGVKD.

For the CDR3, the DNA is TGTGCCAGCAGCTTGGGAGCCGGGACAGGACCTTACGAGCAGTACTTC. Translated: CASSLGAGTGPYEQYF. The V and J genes are TRBV5-8 and TRBJ2-7; 8 nucleotides line up with TRBD1. The CDR3 is made up of 16 amino acids. V trimming: 0 bases; J trimming: 4 bases; junction bases outside the gene matches: 9. Germline assignment: CDR1 SGHTS and CDR2 YDEGEE.

The chain joins TRBV2 to TRBJ2-3, with a tentative D call TRBD2 (5 bases). The CDR3 sequence is 14 residues long. In germline, CDR1 is SNHLY, CDR2 FYNNEI. With 6 bases removed from V and 3 bases from J, the gap between germline ends came to 13 bases. The CDR3 DNA reads TGTGCCAGCAGCCGATCGGGAAGAACAGATACGCAGTATTTT. Its protein is CASSRSGRTDTQYF.

This chain links TRBV4-1 with TRBJ1-1; D not certain. The CDR3 has 16 residues. Deletions cut 1 base from V and 0 bases from J, with 12 bases between. CDR1 and CDR2 from the germline V gene are MGHRA and YSYEKL. The CDR3 protein is CASSQGASLMNTEAFF. The CDR3 region has the DNA TGCGCCAGCAGCCAAGGGGCCAGCCTCATGAACACTGAAGCTTTCTTT.

V is TRBV19 and J is TRBJ2-2; 11 nucleotides line up with TRBD2. The V segment lost 5 bases and the J segment 7 bases; nucleotides outside the gene matches: 12. The CDR3 sequence is 17 residues long. CDR1 is LNHDA, CDR2 SQIVND, per germline (reference sequence). CDR3 sequence (DNA): TGTGCCAGTAGTGGTTTGAATAGCGGGAGGGGTATCGGGGAGCTGTTTTTT. Protein: CASSGLNSGRGIGELFF. Filled out from reference TRBV19 and TRBJ2-2, the complete variable domain reads DGGITQSPKYLFRKEGQNVTLSCEQNLNHDAMYWYRQDPGQGLRLIYYSQIVNDFQKGDIAEGYSVSREKKESFPLTVTSAQKNPTAFYLCASSGLNSGRGIGELFFGEGSRLTVL.

The chain joins TRBV19 to TRBJ2-3; 7 positions agree with TRBD2. In germline, CDR1 is LNHDA, CDR2 SQIVND (reference sequence). This CDR3 is 14 amino acids long. The trim removed 5 bases at V and 2 bases at J, leaving 4 bases unmatched. CDR3 sequence (DNA): TGTGCCAGTAGTGGGGGGGACCCCACAGATACGCAGTATTTT. Residues: CASSGGDPTDTQYF. Full variable domain (missing parts from reference TRBV19 and TRBJ2-3): DGGITQSPKYLFRKEGQNVTLSCEQNLNHDAMYWYRQDPGQGLRLIYYSQIVNDFQKGDIAEGYSVSREKKESFPLTVTSAQKNPTAFYLCASSGGDPTDTQYFGPGTRLTVL.

The genes are TRBV14 and TRBJ2-2; TRBD2 aligns across 12 bases. Germline lookup yields CDR1 SGHDN and CDR2 FVKESK. CDR3 length equals 17 residues. J lost 7 bases, V lost 3 bases, and 9 bases had no gene match. CDR3 region: CASSHLVTSGSGGELFF. The CDR3 DNA reads TGTGCCAGCAGCCACCTTGTGACTAGCGGGAGTGGCGGGGAGCTGTTTTTT.

The chain has TRBV27 and TRBJ2-1; D is undetermined. V was shortened by 7 bases and J by 7 bases, with 11 bases between the two germline ends. Germline loops: CDR1 MNHEY, CDR2 SMNVEV (reference sequence). The CDR3 extends over 12 amino acids. In DNA form, the CDR3 reads TGTGCCAGCAACCTTAGGAGAAATGAGCAGTTCTTC. Translating it yields CASNLRRNEQFF.

A single count supports this clone. The chain combines TRBV18 with TRBJ2-2; D perhaps matches TRBD2 (6 bases). CDR1 is KGHSH, CDR2 LQKENI, per germline. The germline V and J ends were trimmed by 6 bases and 7 bases, with 15 bases remaining between them. CDR3 length: 14 amino acids. This CDR3 reads CASSFSGNLGELFF. The CDR3 DNA reads TGTGCCAGCTCTTTTAGCGGAAACCTCGGGGAGCTGTTTTTT.

The chain couples TRBV7-9 to TRBJ2-5, with 11 bases that match TRBD2. CDR3 size: 15 residues. V was pared by 3 bases and J by 3 bases, with 3 bases of the junction left unmatched. In germline, CDR1 is SEHNR, CDR2 FQNEAQ (reference sequence). In DNA, the CDR3 is TGTGCCAGCAGCTTGACTAGCGGGACGGAAGAGACCCAGTACTTC. Translation: CASSLTSGTEETQYF.

The chain joins TRBV12-3 or TRBV12-4 to TRBJ2-5; D unclear. Trimming removed 6 bases at V and 2 bases at J, with 10 bases between. CDR3 size: 13 residues. CDR3: CASSPDIQETQYF. CDR3 DNA sequence: TGTGCCAGCAGCCCAGACATTCAAGAGACCCAGTACTTC.